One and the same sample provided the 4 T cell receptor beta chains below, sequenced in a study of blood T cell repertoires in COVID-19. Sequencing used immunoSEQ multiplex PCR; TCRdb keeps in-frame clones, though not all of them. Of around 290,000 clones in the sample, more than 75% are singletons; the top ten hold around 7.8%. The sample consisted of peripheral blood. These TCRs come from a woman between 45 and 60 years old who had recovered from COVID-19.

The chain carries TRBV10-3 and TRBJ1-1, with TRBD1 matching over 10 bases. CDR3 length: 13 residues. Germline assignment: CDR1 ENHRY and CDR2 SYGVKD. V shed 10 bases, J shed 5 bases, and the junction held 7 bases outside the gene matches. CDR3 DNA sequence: TGTGCCACCGGGACAGGGGTACGGACTGAAGCTTTCTTT. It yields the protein CATGTGVRTEAFF.

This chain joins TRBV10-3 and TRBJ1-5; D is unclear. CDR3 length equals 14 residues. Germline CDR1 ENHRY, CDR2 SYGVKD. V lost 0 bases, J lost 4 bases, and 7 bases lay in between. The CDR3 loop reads CAISESQMNQPQHF. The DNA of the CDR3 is TGTGCCATCAGTGAGTCACAGATGAATCAGCCCCAGCATTTT.

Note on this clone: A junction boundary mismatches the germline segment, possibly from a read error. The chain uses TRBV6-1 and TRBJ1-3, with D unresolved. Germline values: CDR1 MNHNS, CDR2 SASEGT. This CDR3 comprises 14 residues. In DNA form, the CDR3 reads TGTGCCAGCAGTGATCCAGGCTCTGAAAACACCATATATTTT. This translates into CASSDPGSENTIYF.

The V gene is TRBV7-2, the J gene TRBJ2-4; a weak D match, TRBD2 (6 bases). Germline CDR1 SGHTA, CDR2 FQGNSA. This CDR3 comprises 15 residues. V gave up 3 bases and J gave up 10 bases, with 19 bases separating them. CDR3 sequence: CASSLGLPFFGIQYF. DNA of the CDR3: TGTGCCAGCAGCTTGGGACTCCCGTTTTTCGGAATTCAGTACTTC.